These T cell receptor beta chains were read from a single sample in a study of cytotoxic CD8 clonotypes in ibrutinib-treated CLL. Profiled with immunoSEQ multiplex PCR; TCRdb holds only in-frame clones, not every one. This sample has 190,000 or so clones, with approximately 68% found just once. Sequencing was performed on PBMCs, taken after 24 months of ibrutinib treatment. These receptors were taken from a human donor with chronic lymphocytic leukemia. Both conserved end residues are part of each CDR3. Each record gives: J gene, D gene, V gene, clone size, CDR3 protein, CDR3 DNA. A D gene is named only where the DNA matches it firmly. Size is stated for part of the rows, as once, few or many counts, or as a class when the clone is expanded.

>TRBJ1-5|.|TRBV19|.
CASSMGRGQPQHF
TGTGCCAGTAGTATGGGCAGGGGACAGCCCCAGCATTTT
>TRBJ2-3|.|TRBV28|.
CASSHHRVDSTQYF
TGTGCCAGCAGTCACCACAGGGTAGATAGCACGCAGTATTTT
>TRBJ2-4|TRBD2|TRBV4-3|.
CASSQERRGNKNIQYF
TGCGCCAGCAGCCAAGAGAGGCGGGGGAACAAAAACATTCAGTACTTC
>TRBJ2-7|TRBD2|TRBV5-4|.
CASSLDSSGSEEQYF
TGTGCCAGCAGCTTGGACTCTAGCGGGAGTGAAGAGCAGTACTTC
>TRBJ1-2|TRBD1|TRBV7-8|.
CASSLDRENRYTF
TGTGCCAGCAGCCTTGACAGGGAGAATCGCTACACCTTC
>TRBJ2-1|.|TRBV4-3|.
CASSPVASGNEQFF
TGCGCCAGCAGCCCAGTGGCTAGTGGGAATGAGCAGTTCTTC
>TRBJ2-5|.|TRBV5-1|.
CASSLWTQYQETQYF
TGCGCCAGCAGCTTGTGGACACAGTACCAAGAGACCCAGTACTTC
>TRBJ1-5|TRBD1|TRBV2|.
CASSPDRAGQPQHF
TGTGCCAGCAGTCCAGACAGGGCCGGTCAGCCCCAGCATTTT
>TRBJ2-7|.|TRBV5-1|.
CASSLVTFGYEQYF
TGCGCCAGCAGCTTGGTCACCTTCGGCTACGAGCAGTACTTC
>TRBJ2-1|.|TRBV25-1|.
CASCYSYNEQFF
TGTGCCAGTTGTTACTCCTACAATGAGCAGTTCTTC
>TRBJ2-3|.|TRBV7-7|.
CASSPHRDHDGTDTQYF
TGTGCTAGCAGCCCGCACAGGGATCATGACGGGACAGATACGCAGTATTTT
>TRBJ1-1|.|TRBV19|.
CASRPTGWGTEAFF
TGTGCCAGTAGACCAACAGGGTGGGGCACTGAAGCTTTCTTT
>TRBJ2-1|.|TRBV5-4|.
CASSYTLGLAFNEQFF
TGTGCCAGCAGCTATACTCTGGGTCTAGCTTTCAATGAGCAGTTCTTC
>TRBJ1-4|.|TRBV20-1|few
CSARSAEKLFF
TGCAGTGCTCGGTCCGCCGAAAAACTGTTTTTT
>TRBJ2-7|TRBD2|TRBV7-2|.
CASSPPGLAGAYEQYF
TGTGCCAGCAGCCCCCCTGGGCTAGCGGGGGCTTACGAGCAGTACTTC
>TRBJ2-3|TRBD1|TRBV4-3|.
CASSQDGDRGGGDTQYF
TGCGCCAGCAGCCAAGATGGTGACAGGGGCGGAGGAGATACGCAGTATTTT
>TRBJ2-7|TRBD2|TRBV16|.
CASSKIAGADETYEQYF
TGTGCCAGCAGTAAAATAGCGGGAGCCGATGAAACCTACGAGCAGTACTTC
>TRBJ2-3|TRBD2|TRBV29-1|once
CSAGLVGRNTQYF
TGCAGCGCTGGACTAGTCGGAAGGAATACGCAGTATTTT
>TRBJ2-6|.|TRBV4-3|.
CASSQELLGLTAFSGANVLTF
TGCGCCAGCAGCCAAGAATTGTTGGGACTCACCGCCTTCTCTGGGGCCAACGTCCTGACTTTC
>TRBJ2-1|TRBD2|TRBV4-1|.
CASSPETSGGYNEQFF
TGCGCCAGCAGCCCCGAAACTAGCGGGGGCTACAATGAGCAGTTCTTC
>TRBJ1-1|.|TRBV7-9|.
CASSLERGYTEAFF
TGTGCCAGCAGCTTAGAACGGGGGTATACTGAAGCTTTCTTT
>TRBJ2-3|TRBD2|TRBV15|.
CATSRGLPGLAVTDTQYF
TGTGCCACCAGCAGAGGCTTACCGGGACTAGCGGTTACAGATACGCAGTATTTT
>TRBJ2-2|.|TRBV5-4|.
CASSVGPGRQHTGELFF
TGTGCCAGCAGCGTTGGCCCTGGGCGGCAGCACACCGGGGAGCTGTTTTTT
>TRBJ2-7|TRBD2|TRBV5-1|few
CASSLTTSGSLRYEQYF
TGCGCCAGCAGCTTGACGACTAGCGGGAGTCTTAGGTACGAGCAGTACTTC
>TRBJ1-2|.|TRBV19|few
CASKDWSRESNYGYTF
TGTGCCAGTAAGGATTGGTCTAGGGAATCTAACTATGGCTACACCTTC
>TRBJ2-1|.|TRBV5-1|few
CASSLANEQFF
TGCGCCAGCAGCTTGGCTAATGAGCAGTTCTTC
>TRBJ2-1|.|TRBV6-6|.
CASRDHNEQFF
TGTGCCAGCAGGGACCACAATGAGCAGTTCTTC
>TRBJ2-1|.|TRBV6-5|few
CASSLTGPANNEQFF
TGTGCCAGCAGTCTAACAGGTCCGGCAAACAATGAGCAGTTCTTC
>TRBJ2-7|.|TRBV27|few
CASSLAGSSYEQYF
TGTGCCAGCAGTTTAGCAGGGAGCTCCTACGAGCAGTACTTC
>TRBJ1-5|.|TRBV5-1|.
CASSLWAGEYNQPQHF
TGCGCCAGCAGCTTGTGGGCAGGGGAATACAATCAGCCCCAGCATTTT
>TRBJ2-7|.|TRBV4-2|few
CASSLQLTVTYEQYF
TGTGCCAGCAGCCTACAGTTGACGGTGACCTACGAGCAGTACTTC
>TRBJ2-3|.|TRBV28|.
CASSFRDNTDTQYF
TGTGCCAGCAGTTTCCGGGACAACACAGATACGCAGTATTTT
>TRBJ2-3|.|TRBV7-8|.
CASSPEDFTDTQYF
TGTGCCAGCAGCCCAGAGGACTTCACAGATACGCAGTATTTT
>TRBJ2-3|.|TRBV18|few
CASSPYGLRTDTQYF
TGTGCCAGCTCACCATATGGACTCCGCACAGATACGCAGTATTTT
>TRBJ2-4|TRBD1|TRBV6-5|.
CASRQTGNIQYF
TGTGCCAGCAGGCAGACAGGGAACATTCAGTACTTC
>TRBJ2-2|.|TRBV18|few
CASSLETVTANTGELFF
TGTGCCAGCTCACTGGAGACGGTGACCGCGAACACCGGGGAGCTGTTTTTT
>TRBJ2-1|.|TRBV27|once
CASSTLKSTIHEQFF
TGTGCCAGCAGTACCCTTAAGTCCACCATCCATGAGCAGTTCTTC
>TRBJ2-7|.|TRBV5-1|once
CASSPRGPYEQYF
TGCGCCAGCAGCCCCCGAGGCCCCTACGAGCAGTACTTC
>TRBJ2-1|TRBD2|TRBV4-1|.
CASSRGTSGSFGEQFF
TGCGCCAGCAGCCGAGGGACTAGCGGGAGTTTTGGTGAGCAGTTCTTC
>TRBJ1-3|.|TRBV29-1|few
CSVAGEGNTIYF
TGCAGCGTCGCAGGGGAAGGAAACACCATATATTTT
>TRBJ2-7|TRBD2|TRBV5-4|.
CASSRLAGASYEQYF
TGCGCCAGCAGCCGATTAGCGGGGGCCTCCTACGAGCAGTACTTC
>TRBJ2-1|TRBD2|TRBV7-9|few
CASSTQRDSNNEQFF
TGTGCCAGCAGCACCCAGCGGGATAGTAACAATGAGCAGTTCTTC
>TRBJ2-7|.|TRBV4-3|few
CASSRSRGSYEQYF
TGCGCCAGCAGCCGATCCCGGGGCTCCTACGAGCAGTACTTC
>TRBJ1-3|.|TRBV7-2|.
CASSLRIGNTIYF
TGTGCCAGCAGCCTACGGATCGGAAACACCATATATTTT
>TRBJ2-1|.|TRBV4-3|.
CASSQYAGSYNEQFF
TGCGCCAGCAGCCAATACGCGGGTTCCTACAATGAGCAGTTCTTC